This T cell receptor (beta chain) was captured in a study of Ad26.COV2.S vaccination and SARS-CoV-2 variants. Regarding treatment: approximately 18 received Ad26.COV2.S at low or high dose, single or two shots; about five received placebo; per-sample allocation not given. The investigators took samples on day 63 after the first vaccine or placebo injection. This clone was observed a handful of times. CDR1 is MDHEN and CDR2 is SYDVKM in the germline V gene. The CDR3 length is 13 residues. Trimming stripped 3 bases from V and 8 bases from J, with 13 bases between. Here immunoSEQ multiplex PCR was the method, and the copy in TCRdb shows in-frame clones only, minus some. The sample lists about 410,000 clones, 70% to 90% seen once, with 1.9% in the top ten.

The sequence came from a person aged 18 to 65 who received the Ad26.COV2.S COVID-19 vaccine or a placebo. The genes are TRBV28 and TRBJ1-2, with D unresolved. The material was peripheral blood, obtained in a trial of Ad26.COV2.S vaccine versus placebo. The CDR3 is CASSFLSLPGYTF. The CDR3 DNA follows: TGTGCCAGCAGTTTTTTGTCCCTCCCAGGCTACACCTTC.